This TCR beta chain was profiled in a study of CD8 T cells in ankylosing spondylitis. Regarding the study as a whole: Reported data indicate significant enrichment of disease-linked clones within matched ankylosing spondylitis synovial fluid. It appeared that ankylosing spondylitis blood was characterized by a TCR beta motif of 8 or 9 highly homologous variants.

TCRdb ran MiXCR on the 5' RACE reads and lists one entry per CDR3 protein. The sample has just under 550,000 distinct CDR3 sequences; approximately 11% are singletons. The table lists this clonotype with a few counts. The antigen is undetermined. The CDR3 totals 16 residues. The germline V gene encodes CDR1 SGHTA and CDR2 FQGNSA. V was pared by 5 bases and J by 2 bases, with 5 bases of the junction left unmatched. The sample taken for sequencing was blood, either unsorted or a sorted T cell fraction (not recorded which). This clonotype originated in a male donor with ankylosing spondylitis. The chain recombines TRBV7-2 with TRBJ2-7; TRBD2 matches at 14 bases. The DNA of the CDR3 is TGTGCCAGCAGCCTCCTGGGACTAGCGGGAGCCTACGAGCAGTACTTC. It translates to CASSLLGLAGAYEQYF.